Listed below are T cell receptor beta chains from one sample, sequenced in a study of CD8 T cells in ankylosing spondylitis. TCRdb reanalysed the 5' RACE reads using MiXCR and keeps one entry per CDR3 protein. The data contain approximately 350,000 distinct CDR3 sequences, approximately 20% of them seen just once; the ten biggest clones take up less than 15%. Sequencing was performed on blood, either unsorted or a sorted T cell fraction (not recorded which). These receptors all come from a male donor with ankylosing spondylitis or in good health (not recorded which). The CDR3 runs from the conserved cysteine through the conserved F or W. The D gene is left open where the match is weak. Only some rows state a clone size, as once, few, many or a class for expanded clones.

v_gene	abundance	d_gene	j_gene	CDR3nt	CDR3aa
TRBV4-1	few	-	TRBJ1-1	TGCGCCAGCAGCCGAGGAGACACTGAAGCTTTCTTT	CASSRGDTEAFF
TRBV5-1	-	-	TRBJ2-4	TGCGCCAGCAGAAGGGGATGGGGCGTTGAAAACATTCAGTACTTC	CASRRGWGVENIQYF
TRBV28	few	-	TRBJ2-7	TGTGCCAGCAGTTTAGGGCCCTTGGGCTACGAGCAGTACTTC	CASSLGPLGYEQYF
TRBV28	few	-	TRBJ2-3	TGTGCCAGCAGTTTATGGGACGGGAGAGATACGCAGTATTTT	CASSLWDGRDTQYF
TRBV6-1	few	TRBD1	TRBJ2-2	TGTGCCAGCAGCCCCGTGAGGGGGCCCACCGGGGAGCTGTTTTTT	CASSPVRGPTGELFF
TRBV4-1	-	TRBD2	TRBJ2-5	TGCGCCACCGGGGGGGAGGATGAGACCCAGTACTTC	CATGGEDETQYF
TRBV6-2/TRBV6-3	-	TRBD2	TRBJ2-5	TGTGCCAGCACCCCTCACGGGGGGGAAGAGACCCAGTACTTC	CASTPHGGEETQYF
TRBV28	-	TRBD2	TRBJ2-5	TGTGCCAGCAATCCAAATACTAGCGGGGGGACGCGAATCGGAGAGACCCAGTACTTC	CASNPNTSGGTRIGETQYF
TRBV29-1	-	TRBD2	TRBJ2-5	TGCAGCGTTGATTCTTATCGTCCTAGCGGGGGGGCCCGGGTTGTGGAGACCCAGTACTTC	CSVDSYRPSGGARVVETQYF
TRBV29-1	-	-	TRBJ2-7	TGCAGCGTTGAAGACTGGGGCAATCCCTACGAGCAGTACTTC	CSVEDWGNPYEQYF
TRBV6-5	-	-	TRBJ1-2	TGTGCCAGCAGTTTCGGTGGTAGTGACTATGGCTACACCTTC	CASSFGGSDYGYTF
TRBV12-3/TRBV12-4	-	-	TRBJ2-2	TGTGCCAGCAGCATAAGTTTCGGGGGAGACACCGGGGAGCTGTTTTTT	CASSISFGGDTGELFF
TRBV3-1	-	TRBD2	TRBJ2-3	TGTGCCAGCAGAGCGACTAGCGGGGGCACCACAGATACGCAGTATTTT	CASRATSGGTTDTQYF
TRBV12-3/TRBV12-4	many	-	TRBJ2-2	TGTGCCAGCAGTTTAGTTTACCCCCGAGGCACCGGGGAGCTGTTTTTT	CASSLVYPRGTGELFF
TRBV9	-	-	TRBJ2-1	TGTGCCAGCAGCGTACAATCAAATGAGCAGTTCTTC	CASSVQSNEQFF
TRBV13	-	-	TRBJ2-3	TGTGCCAGCCAAAAGGGGCCCAGCACAGATACGCAGTATTTT	CASQKGPSTDTQYF
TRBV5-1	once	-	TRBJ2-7	TGCGCCAGCAGCCTCGCCCCGCAGACCAGCTCCTACGAGCAGTACTTC	CASSLAPQTSSYEQYF
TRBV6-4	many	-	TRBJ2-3	TGTGCCAGCAGTGATTCTGACCCCTCGGATACGCAGTATTTT	CASSDSDPSDTQYF
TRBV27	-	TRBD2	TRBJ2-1	TGTGCCAGCATCTCGGGGGGGGGTCACAATGAGCAGTTCTTC	CASISGGGHNEQFF
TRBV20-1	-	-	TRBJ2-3	TGCAGTGCTAATCGGGATTCCGAATTTAGCACAGATACGCAGTATTTT	CSANRDSEFSTDTQYF
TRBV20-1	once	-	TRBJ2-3	TGCAGTGCCCGAAGCGGGCAAGGCACAGATACGCAGTATTTT	CSARSGQGTDTQYF
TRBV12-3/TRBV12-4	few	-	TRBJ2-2	TGTGCCAGCAGTTTAGTACTGCTCGGGGAGCTGTTTTTT	CASSLVLLGELFF
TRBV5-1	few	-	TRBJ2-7	TGCGCCAGCAGCCTCACAGACGTAAGATCCTACGAGCAGTACTTC	CASSLTDVRSYEQYF
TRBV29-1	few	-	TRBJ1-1	TGCAGCGTTTTTAGCGGAAAAACCCTAGAAGCTTTCTTT	CSVFSGKTLEAFF
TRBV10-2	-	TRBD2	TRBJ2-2	TGCGCCAGCAGTGAACTAGCGGGGGCGGCCGGGGAGCTGTTTTTT	CASSELAGAAGELFF
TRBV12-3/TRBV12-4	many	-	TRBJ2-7	TGTGCCAGCAGTCTCGGAGGGAGCTACGAGCAGTACTTC	CASSLGGSYEQYF
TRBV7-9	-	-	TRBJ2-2	TGTGCCAGCATCCGGGACGAGAACACCGGGGAGCTGTTTTTT	CASIRDENTGELFF
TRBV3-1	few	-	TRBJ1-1	TGTGCCAGCAGCCAGTACCTGCTGGCTGAAGCTTTCTTT	CASSQYLLAEAFF
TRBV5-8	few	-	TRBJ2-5	TGTGCCAGCAGCTTGGAGGCTTTCTACCAAGAGACCCAGTACTTC	CASSLEAFYQETQYF
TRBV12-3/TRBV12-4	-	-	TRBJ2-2	TGTGCCAGCACCGAGATGTTGGGGGTCACCGGGGAGCTGTTTTTT	CASTEMLGVTGELFF
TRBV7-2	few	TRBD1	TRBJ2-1	TGTGCCAGCAGCTTAGTAGGGGGCCCCAGGAATGAGCAGTTCTTC	CASSLVGGPRNEQFF
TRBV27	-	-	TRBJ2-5	TGTGCCTGCAGTTTTGGCGGCTTGGAGACCCAGTACTTC	CACSFGGLETQYF
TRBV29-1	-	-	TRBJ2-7	TGCAGCGTGCGACCGGACAGTTCCTACGAGCAGTACTTC	CSVRPDSSYEQYF
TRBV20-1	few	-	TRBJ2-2	TGCAGTGGCGGGGAATCGAACACCGGGGAGCTGTTTTTT	CSGGESNTGELFF
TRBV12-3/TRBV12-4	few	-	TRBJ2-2	TGTGCCAGCAGACCCACCATCACCGGGGAGCTGTTTTTT	CASRPTITGELFF
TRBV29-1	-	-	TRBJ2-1	TGCAGCGTTGTGACGGTTAAGGGGGAGCAGTTCTTC	CSVVTVKGEQFF
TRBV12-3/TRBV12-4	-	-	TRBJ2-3	TGTGCCAGCTCGACATGGGCAGATACGCAGTATTTT	CASSTWADTQYF
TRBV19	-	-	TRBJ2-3	TGTGCCAGTAATGTGGGGTCGCACATGGATACGCAGTATTTT	CASNVGSHMDTQYF
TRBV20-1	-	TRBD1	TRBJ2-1	TGCAGTGCTAGTCCCGGGACAGGGGTGGGCAATGAGCAGTTCTTC	CSASPGTGVGNEQFF
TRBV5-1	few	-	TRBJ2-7	TGCGCCAGCAGCTTGGCCGAGGGGGGGTACTCCTACGAGCAGTACTTC	CASSLAEGGYSYEQYF
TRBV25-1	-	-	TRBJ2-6	TGTGCCAGCAGTGAATGGGGAGGCCAGGCCATCTCTGGGGCCAACGTCCTGACTTTC	CASSEWGGQAISGANVLTF
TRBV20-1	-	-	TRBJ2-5	TGCAGTGCTAGAGAAAGGGCCCCGAGTCGGTATGAGACCCAGTACTTC	CSARERAPSRYETQYF
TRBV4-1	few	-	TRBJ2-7	TGCGCCAGCAGCCAAGGTGGAAAGGGATCAGGCGAGCAGTACTTC	CASSQGGKGSGEQYF
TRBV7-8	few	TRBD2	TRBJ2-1	TGTGCCAGCAGCGGGGGGGAAACGAGGGACAATGAGCAGTTCTTC	CASSGGETRDNEQFF
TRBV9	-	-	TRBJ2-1	TGTGCCAGCAGCGTAGGACGGAATACACACAATGAGCAGTTCTTC	CASSVGRNTHNEQFF
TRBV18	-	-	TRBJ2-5	TGTGCCAGCTCACCGGTCACTAGCCCCGGAGAGACCCAGTACTTC	CASSPVTSPGETQYF
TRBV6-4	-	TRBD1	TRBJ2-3	TGTGCCAGCAGTGACTCGACAGGGGGAGGAGATACGCAGTATTTT	CASSDSTGGGDTQYF
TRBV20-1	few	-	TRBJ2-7	TGCAGTGCTAGTCTCCCCCCGGACATCCCCTACGAGCAGTACTTC	CSASLPPDIPYEQYF
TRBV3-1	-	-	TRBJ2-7	TGTGCCAGCAGCAGCCGGGACGTCCCCTACGAGCAGTACTTC	CASSSRDVPYEQYF
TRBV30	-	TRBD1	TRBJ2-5	TGTGCCTGGTCTACAGGGGTGGGTGAAGAGACCCAGTACTTC	CAWSTGVGEETQYF
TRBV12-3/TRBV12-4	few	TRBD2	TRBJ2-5	TGTGCCAGCGCGGGGGGGACCCAGTACTTC	CASAGGTQYF
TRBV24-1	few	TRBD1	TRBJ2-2	TGTGCCACCAGTGATTCGCAGGGGGTGAACACCGGGGAGCTGTTTTTT	CATSDSQGVNTGELFF
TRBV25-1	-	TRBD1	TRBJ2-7	TGTGCCAGCAGTGGGCCTATGGACAGGGTCTTAGGCGAGCAGTACTTC	CASSGPMDRVLGEQYF
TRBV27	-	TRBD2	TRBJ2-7	TGTGCCAGCAGTTTAGATTGGACGTTGGGGACTAGCGAGGGCGAGCAGTACTTC	CASSLDWTLGTSEGEQYF